This T cell receptor (beta chain) is drawn from a study of siplizumab effects on memory and regulatory T cells. From germline, CDR1 is LNHDA and CDR2 SQIVND (reference sequence). Trimming cost V 1 base and J 5 bases, with 11 bases left between them. The CDR3 is made up of 14 amino acids. On this clone: Its antigen is as yet unknown.

Study observations and caveats: Siplizumab conditions gave an average of about 62% Treg-derived mappable alloreactive CD4+ clones, versus less than 35% for controls. Most proliferating CD4+ or CD8+ clones, roughly 75-96%, had no naive or memory assignment.

Profiled with immunoSEQ multiplex PCR; TCRdb holds only in-frame clones, not every one. The sample comprises some 87,000 clones, around 89% of which are singletons, and around 15% rests with the top ten. Source material: CD4+ T cells sorted from blood. This receptor was taken from a human donor in good health. V and J are TRBV19 and TRBJ2-5; D possibly corresponds to TRBD2 (6 bases). The CDR3 loop is CASSIVGGMETQYF. The CDR3 DNA is TGTGCCAGTAGTATAGTTGGGGGGATGGAGACCCAGTACTTC.